The rows below give T cell receptor beta chains drawn from one sample of a study of cytomegalovirus exposure and HLA in healthy donors. Only in-frame clones appear in the TCRdb table, and some are missing; sequencing was by immunoSEQ multiplex PCR. Of some 150,000 clones listed, 64% are singletons. The sequenced material came from PBMCs. Receptors originate from a woman in her thirties in good health and CMV-seropositive. The CDR3 runs from the conserved cysteine through the conserved F or W. Fields, in order: V gene, D gene, CDR3 length, clone size, J gene, CDR3 DNA, CDR3 protein. The D gene is left open where the match is weak. Where a row states a size, it is once, few, many or the class of an expanded clone; other rows omit it.

>TRBV6-5|TRBD2|15|.|TRBJ2-3
TGTGCCAGCAGTTACGAGCGGGGGGAGGGAGATACGCAGTATTTT
CASSYERGEGDTQYF
>TRBV28|.|14|.|TRBJ1-6
TGTGCCAGCAGTCAAATTCCCGACAGCTCACCCCTCCACTTT
CASSQIPDSSPLHF
>TRBV2|TRBD1|15|.|TRBJ1-5
TGTGCCAGCAGTAGGGGACAGGGGGGCAATCAGCCCCAGCATTTT
CASSRGQGGNQPQHF
>TRBV5-1|.|14|.|TRBJ1-1
TGCGCCAGCAGCATCTCCGGGATTAACACTGAAGCTTTCTTT
CASSISGINTEAFF
>TRBV2|TRBD1|15|few|TRBJ2-7
TGTGCCAGCAGTGAGTGGAACAGGGGGTCCTACGAGCAGTACTTC
CASSEWNRGSYEQYF
>TRBV19|.|15|.|TRBJ1-6
TGTGCCAGTAGTTCCCTGGCGGGCGGGAATTCACCCCTCCACTTT
CASSSLAGGNSPLHF
>TRBV20-1|.|11|.|TRBJ1-2
TGCAGTGCCCCGGACAGCTATGGCTACACCTTC
CSAPDSYGYTF
>TRBV13|TRBD2|16|.|TRBJ2-3
TGTGCCAGCAGCCCAGAGCCTAGCGGGGGTACAGATACGCAGTATTTT
CASSPEPSGGTDTQYF
>TRBV7-2|TRBD1|14|.|TRBJ2-7
TGTGCCAGCAGCCGAAGGACAGGGGAGTACGAGCAGTACTTC
CASSRRTGEYEQYF
>TRBV4-1|TRBD1|18|.|TRBJ1-2
TGCGCCAGCAGCCCCGGGGCCAGGGGGCAGCTCATTAACTATGGCTACACCTTC
CASSPGARGQLINYGYTF
>TRBV9|.|13|.|TRBJ1-2
TGTGCCAGCAGGGGGCGCCCCGGCTATGGCTACACCTTC
CASRGRPGYGYTF
>TRBV1|.|15|few|TRBJ2-5
TGCACCAGCAGCCAAGCAGGGGGCTTCCAAGAGACCCAGTACTTC
CTSSQAGGFQETQYF
>TRBV15|TRBD1|15|.|TRBJ1-4
TGTGCCACCAGCAGCTGGACAGGGGGAAATGAAAAACTGTTTTTT
CATSSWTGGNEKLFF
>TRBV7-9|.|13|.|TRBJ1-2
TGTGCCAGCAGCGTGGACTATTTTTATGGCTACACCTTC
CASSVDYFYGYTF
>TRBV6-6|.|13|.|TRBJ2-7
TGTGCCAGCAGTCAACAAGTTCAGTTTATGCAGTACTTC
CASSQQVQFMQYF
>TRBV28|.|18|.|TRBJ2-6
TGTGCCAGCAGTTTAGGGTCCCCCTGGGGGGCTGGGGCCAACGTCCTGACTTTC
CASSLGSPWGAGANVLTF
>TRBV7-9|.|12|.|TRBJ1-5
TGTCCCAGCCACAGGGAAGGTCAGCCCCAGCATTTT
CPSHREGQPQHF
>TRBV7-8|.|15|.|TRBJ1-6
TGTGCCAGCAGCTTAGGGAGCTCCTATAATTCACCCCTCCACTTT
CASSLGSSYNSPLHF
>TRBV6-5|.|13|.|TRBJ2-5
TGTGCCAGCAGTTACTCGAGTCGGTCATCCAGGGACTTC
CASSYSSRSSRDF
>TRBV5-1|TRBD1|16|.|TRBJ1-5
TGCGCCAGCAGCTTGGGGACAGGGACCAACAATCAGCCCCAGCATTTT
CASSLGTGTNNQPQHF
>TRBV2|TRBD1|12|once|TRBJ1-1
TGTGCCAGTAACAGGGGGCCTACTGAAGCTTTCTTT
CASNRGPTEAFF
>TRBV5-1|.|15|.|TRBJ2-7
TGCGCCAGCAGCCTCGCAGGGACTGAGGGGGCTCACCAGTACTTC
CASSLAGTEGAHQYF
>TRBV5-4|.|14|.|TRBJ2-7
TGTGCCAGCAGCTTTGCCAGGGTAGGTAACGAGCAGTACTTC
CASSFARVGNEQYF
>TRBV5-1|.|16|.|TRBJ2-7
TGCGCCAGCAGCTTGACCTGGGGCACCGACTCCTACGAGCAGTACTTC
CASSLTWGTDSYEQYF
>TRBV4-1|TRBD1|15|.|TRBJ1-2
TGCGCCAGCAGCCAAGATATGGCAGGGGGCACGGGCTACACCTTC
CASSQDMAGGTGYTF
>TRBV5-1|.|14|.|TRBJ2-5
TGCGCCAGCAGCTTGGCGGGAGCCCCGGGGACCCAGTACTTC
CASSLAGAPGTQYF
>TRBV5-1|TRBD1|13|.|TRBJ2-3
TGCGCCAGCCGGGACAGCCCCACAGATACGCAGTATTTT
CASRDSPTDTQYF